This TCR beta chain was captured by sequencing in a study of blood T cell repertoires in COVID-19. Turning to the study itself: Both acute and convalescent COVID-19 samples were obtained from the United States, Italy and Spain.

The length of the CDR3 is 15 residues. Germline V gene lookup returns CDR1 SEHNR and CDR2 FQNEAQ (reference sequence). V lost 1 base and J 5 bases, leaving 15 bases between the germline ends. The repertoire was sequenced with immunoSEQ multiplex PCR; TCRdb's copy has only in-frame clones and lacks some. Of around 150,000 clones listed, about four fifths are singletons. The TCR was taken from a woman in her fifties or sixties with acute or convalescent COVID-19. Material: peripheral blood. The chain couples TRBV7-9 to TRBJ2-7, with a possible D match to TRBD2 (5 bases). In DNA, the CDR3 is TGTGCCAGCAGCTTAGTTGAGGGCCGCCGCCACGAGCAGTACTTC. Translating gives CASSLVEGRRHEQYF. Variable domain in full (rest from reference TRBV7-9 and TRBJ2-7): DTGVSQNPRHKITKRGQNVTFRCDPISEHNRLYWYRQTLGQGPEFLTYFQNEAQLEKSRLLSDRFSAERPKGSFSTLEIQRTEQGDSAMYLCASSLVEGRRHEQYFGPGTRLTVT.